The clone carrying this T cell receptor (beta chain) is a singleton in its sample. In the authors' workflow: Reference gene primer amplification in the assay estimated nucleated cell counts. Measured with immunoSEQ multiplex PCR; TCRdb has only the in-frame clones, and not every one. V and J calls plus clone size are reproduced from that table; the DNA served to infer D and trimming. The sample carries over 75,000 clones, around 90% recorded once. Seattle cases were enrolled at active infection and followed longitudinally. The V end lost 5 bases, the J end lost 3 bases, and 16 bases lay between the germline ends. CDR1 SGHVS and CDR2 FQNEAQ come from the germline V gene. This CDR3 is built from 15 residues. The entry originates in a study of blood T cell repertoires in COVID-19. Study context: The origin of the acute and convalescent COVID-19 samples was the United States, Italy and Spain.

The sequenced material came from peripheral blood. The sequence derives from a human donor with COVID-19, enrolled during active disease. The donor label of this sample is uncertain. V gene TRBV7-8 combines with J gene TRBJ1-1; perhaps TRBD1 as D (6 bases). CDR3 sequence: CASSRQQGRDTEAFF. CDR3 sequence (DNA): TGTGCCAGCAGCCGGCAACAGGGTCGTGACACTGAAGCTTTCTTT.